The count of the clone carrying this T cell receptor (beta chain) is one. What it binds is unknown. Sequence at one end of the junction differs from germline and may be a read error. This sample is drawn from a study of cytomegalovirus exposure and HLA in healthy donors. It was with 60 Vbeta and 13 Jbeta primers that the PCR ran. Sequencing was performed with immunoSEQ multiplex PCR; in TCRdb, only in-frame clones are kept and a portion is missing. This table holds 150,000 or so clones, approximately 80% found once. The germline V gene encodes CDR1 SEHNR and CDR2 FQNEAQ (reference sequence). This CDR3 spans 13 amino acids. The study, taken as a whole, reports: A later analysis reportedly found that, within productive TCRs, an Asian-associated ancestry cluster had fewer N-insertions than the mean observed across the roughly 700 donors. With further analysis later on, most CMV-associated TCR beta chains appeared HLA-restricted.

The sample was PBMCs. The source is a man aged 40-49 years in good health and CMV-seropositive. The rearrangement links TRBV7-9 to TRBJ2-5; 10 positions agree with TRBD2. CDR3 sequence: CASSLAGVETQYF. The CDR3 DNA follows: TGTGCCAGCAGCCTAGCGGGAGTTGAGACCCAGTACTTC.